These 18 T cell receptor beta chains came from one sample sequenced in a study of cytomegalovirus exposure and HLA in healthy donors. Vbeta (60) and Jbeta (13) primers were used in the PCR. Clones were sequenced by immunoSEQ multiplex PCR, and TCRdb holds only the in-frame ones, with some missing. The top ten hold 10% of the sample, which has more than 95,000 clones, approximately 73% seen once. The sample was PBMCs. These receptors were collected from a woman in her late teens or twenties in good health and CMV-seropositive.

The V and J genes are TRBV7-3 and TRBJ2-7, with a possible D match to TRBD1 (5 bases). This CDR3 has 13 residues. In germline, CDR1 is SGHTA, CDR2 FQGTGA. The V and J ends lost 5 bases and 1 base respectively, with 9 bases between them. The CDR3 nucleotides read TGTGCCAGCAGCCTCTCAGGGTCCTACGAGCAGTACTTC. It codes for CASSLSGSYEQYF. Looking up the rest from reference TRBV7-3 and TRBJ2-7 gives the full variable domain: GAGVSQTPSNKVTEKGKYVELRCDPISGHTALYWYRQSLGQGPEFLIYFQGTGAADDSGLPNDRFFAVRPEGSVSTLKIQRTERGDSAVYLCASSLSGSYEQYFGPGTRLTVT.

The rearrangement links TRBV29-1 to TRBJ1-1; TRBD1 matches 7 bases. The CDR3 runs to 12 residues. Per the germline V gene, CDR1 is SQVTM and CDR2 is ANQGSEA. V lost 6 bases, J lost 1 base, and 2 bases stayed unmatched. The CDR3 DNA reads TGCAGCGTCGGGGACAGGAACACTGAAGCTTTCTTT. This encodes CSVGDRNTEAFF.

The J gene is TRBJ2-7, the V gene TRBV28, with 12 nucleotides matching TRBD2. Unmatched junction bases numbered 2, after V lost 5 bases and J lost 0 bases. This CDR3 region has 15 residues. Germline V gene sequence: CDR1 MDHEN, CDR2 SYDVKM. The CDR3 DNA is TGTGCCAGCAGTCTGACTAGCGGGAGCTCCTACGAGCAGTACTTC. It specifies CASSLTSGSSYEQYF.

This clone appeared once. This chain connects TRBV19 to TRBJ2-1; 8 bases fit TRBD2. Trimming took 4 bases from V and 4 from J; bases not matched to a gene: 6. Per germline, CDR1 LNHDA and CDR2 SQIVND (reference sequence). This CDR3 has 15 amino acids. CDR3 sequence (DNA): TGTGCCAGTAGTACCCTGGGCGGGAGGTACAATGAGCAGTTCTTC. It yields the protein CASSTLGGRYNEQFF.

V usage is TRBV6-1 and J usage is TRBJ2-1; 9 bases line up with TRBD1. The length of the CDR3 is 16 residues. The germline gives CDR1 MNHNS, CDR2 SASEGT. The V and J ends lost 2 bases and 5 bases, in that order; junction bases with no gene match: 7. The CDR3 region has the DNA TGTGCCAGCAGTGAACGGGACAGGGTTCCCCACAATGAGCAGTTCTTC. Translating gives CASSERDRVPHNEQFF.

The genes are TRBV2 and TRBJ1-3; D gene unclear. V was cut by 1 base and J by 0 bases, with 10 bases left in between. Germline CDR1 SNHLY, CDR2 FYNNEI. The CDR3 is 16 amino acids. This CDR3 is CASSEDSSVSGNTIYF. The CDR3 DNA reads TGTGCCAGCAGTGAAGACAGTTCGGTCTCTGGAAACACCATATATTTT.

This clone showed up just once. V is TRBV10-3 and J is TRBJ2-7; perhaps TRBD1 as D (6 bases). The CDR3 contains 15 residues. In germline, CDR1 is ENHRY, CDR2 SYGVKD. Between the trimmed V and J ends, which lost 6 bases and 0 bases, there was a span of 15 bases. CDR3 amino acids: CAISMGTRGSYEQYF. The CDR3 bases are TGTGCCATCAGCATGGGGACACGGGGCTCCTACGAGCAGTACTTC.

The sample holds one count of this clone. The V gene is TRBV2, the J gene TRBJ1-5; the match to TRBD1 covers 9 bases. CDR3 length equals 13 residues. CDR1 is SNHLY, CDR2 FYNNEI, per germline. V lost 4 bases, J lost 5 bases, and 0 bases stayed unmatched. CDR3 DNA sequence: TGTGCCAGCAGTGGGGACAGGGATCAGCCCCAGCATTTT. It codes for CASSGDRDQPQHF.

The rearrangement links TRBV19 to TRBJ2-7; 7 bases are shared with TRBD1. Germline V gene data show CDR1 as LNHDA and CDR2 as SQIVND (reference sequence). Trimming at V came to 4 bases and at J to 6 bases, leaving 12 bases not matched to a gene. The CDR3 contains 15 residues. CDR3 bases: TGTGCCAGTAGTAGACTCCTGGACAGGTCCGGCGAGCAGTACTTC. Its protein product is CASSRLLDRSGEQYF. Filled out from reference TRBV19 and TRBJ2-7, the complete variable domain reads DGGITQSPKYLFRKEGQNVTLSCEQNLNHDAMYWYRQDPGQGLRLIYYSQIVNDFQKGDIAEGYSVSREKKESFPLTVTSAQKNPTAFYLCASSRLLDRSGEQYFGPGTRLTVT.

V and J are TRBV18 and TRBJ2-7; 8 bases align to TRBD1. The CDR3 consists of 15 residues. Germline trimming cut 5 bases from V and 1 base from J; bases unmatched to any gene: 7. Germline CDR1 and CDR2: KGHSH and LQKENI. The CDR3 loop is CASSNGQGGSYEQYF. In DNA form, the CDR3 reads TGTGCCAGCTCAAACGGACAGGGAGGATCCTACGAGCAGTACTTC.

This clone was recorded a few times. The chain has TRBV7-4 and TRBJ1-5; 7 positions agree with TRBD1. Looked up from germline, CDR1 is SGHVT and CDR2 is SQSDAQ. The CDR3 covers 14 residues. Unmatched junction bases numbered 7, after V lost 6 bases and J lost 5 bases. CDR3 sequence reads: CASRRQGCDQPQHF. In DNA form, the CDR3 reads TGTGCCAGCAGAAGACAGGGATGCGATCAGCCCCAGCATTTT. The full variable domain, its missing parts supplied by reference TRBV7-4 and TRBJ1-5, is GAGVSQSPRYKVAKRGRDVALRCDSISGHVTLYWYRQTLGQGSEVLTYSQSDAQRDKSGRPSGRFSAERPERSVSTLKIQRTEQGDSAVYLCASRRQGCDQPQHFGDGTRLSIL.

CDR3 in DNA: TGTGCCAGCAGCTCTTCGAGACAGGGGGGCACTGAAGCTTTCTTT. Translated: CASSSSRQGGTEAFF. The chain recombines TRBV14 with TRBJ1-1; 9 bases fit TRBD1. J lost 4 bases, V lost 5 bases, and 8 bases had no gene match. This CDR3 contains 15 residues. Germline V lookup: CDR1 SGHDN, CDR2 FVKESK.

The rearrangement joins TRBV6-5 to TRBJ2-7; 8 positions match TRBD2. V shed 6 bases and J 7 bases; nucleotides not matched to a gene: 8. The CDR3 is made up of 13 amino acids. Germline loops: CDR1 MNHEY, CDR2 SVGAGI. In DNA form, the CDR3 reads TGTGCCAGCAGACCCGGGACTAGTGGGGAGCAGTACTTC. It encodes CASRPGTSGEQYF.

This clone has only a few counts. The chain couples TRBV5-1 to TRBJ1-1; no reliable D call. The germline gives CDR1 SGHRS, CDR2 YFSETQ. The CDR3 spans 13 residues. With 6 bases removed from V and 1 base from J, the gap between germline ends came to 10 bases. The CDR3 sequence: CASTHNQNTEAFF. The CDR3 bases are TGCGCCAGCACTCACAACCAGAACACTGAAGCTTTCTTT.

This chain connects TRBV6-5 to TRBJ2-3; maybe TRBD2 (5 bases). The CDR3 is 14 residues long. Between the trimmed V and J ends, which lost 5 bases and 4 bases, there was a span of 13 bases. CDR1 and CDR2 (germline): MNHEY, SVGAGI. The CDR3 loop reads CASSGISSPDTQYF. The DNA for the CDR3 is TGTGCCAGCAGTGGTATCTCTAGCCCAGATACGCAGTATTTT.

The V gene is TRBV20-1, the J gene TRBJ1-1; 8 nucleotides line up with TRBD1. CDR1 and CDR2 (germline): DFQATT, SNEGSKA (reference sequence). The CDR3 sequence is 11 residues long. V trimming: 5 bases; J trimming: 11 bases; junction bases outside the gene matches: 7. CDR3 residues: CSAPRGRSAFF. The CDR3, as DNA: TGCAGTGCTCCCAGGGGGCGGTCGGCTTTCTTT.

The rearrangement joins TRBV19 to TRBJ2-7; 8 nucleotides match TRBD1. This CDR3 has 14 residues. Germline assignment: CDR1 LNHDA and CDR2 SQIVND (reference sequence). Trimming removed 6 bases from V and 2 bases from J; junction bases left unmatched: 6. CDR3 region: CASSAGTGAYEQYF. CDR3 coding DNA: TGTGCCAGTAGCGCCGGGACAGGAGCCTACGAGCAGTACTTC.

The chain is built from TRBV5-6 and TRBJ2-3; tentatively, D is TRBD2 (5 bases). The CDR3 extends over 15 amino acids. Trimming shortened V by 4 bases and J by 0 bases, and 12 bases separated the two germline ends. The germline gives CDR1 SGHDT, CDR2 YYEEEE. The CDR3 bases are TGTGCCAGCAGCGAGGGCCCAAAAAGCACAGATACGCAGTATTTT. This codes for CASSEGPKSTDTQYF. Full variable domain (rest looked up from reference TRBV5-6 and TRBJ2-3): DAGVTQSPTHLIKTRGQQVTLRCSPKSGHDTVSWYQQALGQGPQFIFQYYEEEERQRGNFPDRFSGHQFPNYSSELNVNALLLGDSALYLCASSEGPKSTDTQYFGPGTRLTVL.